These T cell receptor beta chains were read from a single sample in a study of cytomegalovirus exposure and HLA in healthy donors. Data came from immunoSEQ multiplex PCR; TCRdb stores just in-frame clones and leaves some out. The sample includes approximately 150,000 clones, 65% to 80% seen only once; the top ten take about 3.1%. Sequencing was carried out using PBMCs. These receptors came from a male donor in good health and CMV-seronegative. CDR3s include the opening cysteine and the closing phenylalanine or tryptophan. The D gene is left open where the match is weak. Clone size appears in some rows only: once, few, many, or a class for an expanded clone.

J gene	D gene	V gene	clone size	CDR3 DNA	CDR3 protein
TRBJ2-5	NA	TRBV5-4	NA	TGTGCCAGCAGCTCAAAGACAGGATACCAAGAGACCCAGTACTTC	CASSSKTGYQETQYF
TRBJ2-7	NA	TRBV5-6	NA	TGTGCCAGCAGCCCTGGGGGCTTCAGCTCCTACGAGCAGTACTTC	CASSPGGFSSYEQYF
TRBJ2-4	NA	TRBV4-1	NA	TGCACCAGCAGCCAGGTCCCTAGCGTCCCGTTCAAAAACATTCAGTACTTC	CTSSQVPSVPFKNIQYF
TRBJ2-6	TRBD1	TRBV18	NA	TGTGCCAGCTCACCAAGGACAGGGAACTCTGGGGCCAACGTCCTGACTTTC	CASSPRTGNSGANVLTF
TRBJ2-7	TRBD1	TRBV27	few	TGTGCCAGCAGTTTCCTCCAGGGGGCGCAGGAGCAGTACTTC	CASSFLQGAQEQYF
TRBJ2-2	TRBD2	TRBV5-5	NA	TGTGCCAGCAGCTTACTAGCGGGGGTGCCTCGGGCCGGGGAGCTGTTTTTT	CASSLLAGVPRAGELFF
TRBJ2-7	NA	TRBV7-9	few	TGTGCCAGCAGCTTAGGTTCAGGGATCTCCTACGAGCAGTACTTC	CASSLGSGISYEQYF
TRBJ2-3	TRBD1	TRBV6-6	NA	TGTGCCAGCAGTCCCCCTCAAGCGGCCGTTACAGGGGCGCAGTATTTT	CASSPPQAAVTGAQYF
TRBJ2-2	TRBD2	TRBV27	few	TGTGCCAGCAGTTTACGACTAGCGGGAGAAATCACCGGGGAGCTGTTTTTT	CASSLRLAGEITGELFF
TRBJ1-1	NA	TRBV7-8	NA	TGTGCCAGCAGCTTAGAGCCGGGAGGGTGGGACACTGAAGCTTTCTTT	CASSLEPGGWDTEAFF
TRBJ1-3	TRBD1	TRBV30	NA	TGTGCCTGGAGTGTAAGGGGGCCGGGAAACACCATATATTTT	CAWSVRGPGNTIYF
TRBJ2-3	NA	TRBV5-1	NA	TGCGCCAGCAGCTCCGAGGGCGGTTACACAGATACGCAGTATTTT	CASSSEGGYTDTQYF
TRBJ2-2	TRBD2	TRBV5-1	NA	TGCGCCAGCAGCGCCCTCGGGCCCGGAGGAGCGGGGCCCACCGGGGAGCTGTTTTTT	CASSALGPGGAGPTGELFF
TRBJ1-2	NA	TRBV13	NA	TGTGCCAGCAGCTTAGGAACTTATGGCTACACCTTC	CASSLGTYGYTF
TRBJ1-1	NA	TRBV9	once	TGTGCCAGCAGCGTAGGGGGAGTGAACACTGAAGCTTTCTTT	CASSVGGVNTEAFF
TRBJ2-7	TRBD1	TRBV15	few	TGTGCCACCAGCAGCTCGCAGGGGGCGAATGACGAGCAGTACTTC	CATSSSQGANDEQYF
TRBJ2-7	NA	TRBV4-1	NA	TGCGCCAGCAGCCAAGAAGACAGCGAACTCCGGCAGTACTTC	CASSQEDSELRQYF
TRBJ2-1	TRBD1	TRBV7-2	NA	TGTGCCAGCAGCCAAGATGCAGGGGGCTCCAATGAGCAGTTCTTC	CASSQDAGGSNEQFF
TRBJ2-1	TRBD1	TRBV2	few	TGTGCCAGCAGTCCTGGGACAGGGAGGTCCTACAATGAGCAGTTCTTC	CASSPGTGRSYNEQFF
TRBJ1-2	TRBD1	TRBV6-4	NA	TGTGCCAGTGCACCGGGACAGGGGCACTATGGCTACACCTTC	CASAPGQGHYGYTF
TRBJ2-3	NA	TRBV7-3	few	TGTGCCAGCAGCCCATACCCCGGGTGGGCAGATACGCAGTATTTT	CASSPYPGWADTQYF
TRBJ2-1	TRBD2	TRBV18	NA	TGTGCCAGCTCCCAGACTAGCGAGAGGGCCTACAATGAGCAGTTCTTC	CASSQTSERAYNEQFF
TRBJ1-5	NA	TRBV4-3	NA	TGCGCCAGCAGCCAAGAAGCTGGAGGGGCCCAGCATTTT	CASSQEAGGAQHF
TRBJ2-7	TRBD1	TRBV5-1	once	TGCGCCAGCAGCTCGACAGGGGGGACCTACGAGCAGTACTTC	CASSSTGGTYEQYF
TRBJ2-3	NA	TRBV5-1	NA	TGCGCCAGCAGCTTGACAGGTTCCCCAGATACGCAGTATTTT	CASSLTGSPDTQYF
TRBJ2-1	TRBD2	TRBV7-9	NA	TGTGCCAGCAGCCTTGGCTCCGGGACTAGGGGTGAGCAGTTCTTC	CASSLGSGTRGEQFF
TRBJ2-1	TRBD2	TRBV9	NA	TGTGCCAGCAGCGTAGGGGGCCTAGCGGGGAAAAACAATGAGCAGTTCTTC	CASSVGGLAGKNNEQFF
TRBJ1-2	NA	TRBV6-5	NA	TGTGCCAGCAGTGAATTTTGGGGCACTGGCTACACCTTC	CASSEFWGTGYTF
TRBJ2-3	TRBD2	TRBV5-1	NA	TGCGCCAGCAGCTTGGGGCTTAGCGGGATCACAGATACGCAGTATTTT	CASSLGLSGITDTQYF
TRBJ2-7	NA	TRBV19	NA	TGTGCCAGTAGTATAGTTGGACAGACCTACGAGCAGTACTTC	CASSIVGQTYEQYF
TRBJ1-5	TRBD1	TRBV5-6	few	TGTGCCAGCAGCCGGGGACAGAGAAACTATTATAGCAATCAGCCCCAGCATTTT	CASSRGQRNYYSNQPQHF
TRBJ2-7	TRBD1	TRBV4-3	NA	TGCGCCAGCAGCCAAGATTGGGGACAGGGACCCTACGAGCAGTACTTC	CASSQDWGQGPYEQYF